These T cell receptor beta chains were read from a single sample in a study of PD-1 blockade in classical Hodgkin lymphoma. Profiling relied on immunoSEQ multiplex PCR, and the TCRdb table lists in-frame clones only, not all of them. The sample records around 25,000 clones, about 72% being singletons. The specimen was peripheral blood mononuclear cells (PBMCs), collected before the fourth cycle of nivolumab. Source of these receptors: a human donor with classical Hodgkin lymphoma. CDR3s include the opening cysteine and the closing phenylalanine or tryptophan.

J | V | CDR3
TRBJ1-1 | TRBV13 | CASSYGRGNTEAFF
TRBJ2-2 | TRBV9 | CASSDRGAGELFF
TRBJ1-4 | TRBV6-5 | CASSWDRGSEKLFF
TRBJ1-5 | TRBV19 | CASTSSPNSNQPQHF
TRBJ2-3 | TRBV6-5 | CASSYDRDADTQYF
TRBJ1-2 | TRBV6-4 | CASKGGGRGYTF
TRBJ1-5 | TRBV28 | CASSYEGANNQPQHF
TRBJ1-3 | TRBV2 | CASSPQGAGNTIYF
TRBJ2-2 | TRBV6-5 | CASSDRASGELFF
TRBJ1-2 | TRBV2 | CASSVYRVGYTF
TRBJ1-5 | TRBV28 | CASTLGGGLGNQPQHF
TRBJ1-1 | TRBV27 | CASSSPTGVGNTEAFF
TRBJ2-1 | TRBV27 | CASSLPGGGGRNEQFF
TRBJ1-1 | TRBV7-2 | CASSPWEGYTEAFF
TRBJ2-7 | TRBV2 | CASSDTSGSYEQYF
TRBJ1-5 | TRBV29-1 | CSVAETGLAQPQHF
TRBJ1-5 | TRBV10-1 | CASGGRTGREINSNQPQHF
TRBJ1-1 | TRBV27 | CASSLSNYVGEAFF
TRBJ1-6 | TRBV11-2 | CASSEDYQRGGRNSPLHF
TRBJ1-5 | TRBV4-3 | CASSQDLGQPQHF
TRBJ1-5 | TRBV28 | CASRKPGQGALSNQPQHF
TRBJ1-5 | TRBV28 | CASTRSNQPQHF
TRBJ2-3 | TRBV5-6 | CANSRGRSDTQYF
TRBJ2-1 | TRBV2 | CATKGASYNEQFF
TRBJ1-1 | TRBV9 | CASRPQTNTEAFF
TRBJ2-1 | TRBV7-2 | CASSPPPKQFF
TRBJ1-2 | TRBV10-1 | CASKKTGGYGYTF
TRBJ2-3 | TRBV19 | CASSTSVPGVSEDTQYF
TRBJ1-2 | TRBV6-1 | CASSDVQGTDGYTF
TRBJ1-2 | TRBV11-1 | CASSPVAAPGSYTF
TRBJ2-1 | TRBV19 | CASSGRDEQFF
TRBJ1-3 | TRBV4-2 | CASSLDRRTVGTIYF
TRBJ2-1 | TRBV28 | CASSSRGWEQFF
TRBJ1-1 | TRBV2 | CASSAIRGLGEAFF
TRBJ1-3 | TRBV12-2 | CASRCRGRFGNTIYF
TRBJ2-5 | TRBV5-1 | CASSFYKAEETQYF
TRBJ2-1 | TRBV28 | CASSRTGTSGRYNEQFF
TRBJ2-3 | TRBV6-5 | CASSYGGVTDTQYF
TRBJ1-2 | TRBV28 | CASSFSGWDGYTF
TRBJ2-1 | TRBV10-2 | CASSLTKSSYNEQFF
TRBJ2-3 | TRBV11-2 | CASGAGDTQYF
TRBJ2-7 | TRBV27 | CASASSGWGEQYF
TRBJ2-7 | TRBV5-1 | CASSLQGGGFYEQYF
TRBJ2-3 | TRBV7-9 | CASSTRQRGGTDTQYF
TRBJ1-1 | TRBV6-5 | CASNYQGATEAFF
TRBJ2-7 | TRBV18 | CASSLPGGTIAYEQYF
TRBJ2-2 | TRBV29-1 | CSGSGAGTGELFF
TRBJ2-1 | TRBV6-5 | CASKTSGGANNEQFF
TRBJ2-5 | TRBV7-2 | CASSQQSRVKETQYF
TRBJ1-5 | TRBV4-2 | CASSQDVPGPFRLF
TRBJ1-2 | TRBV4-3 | CASSQDRGTYGYTF
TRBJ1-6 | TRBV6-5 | CASKGPSSPLHF
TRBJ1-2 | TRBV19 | CASTSDRGPYGYTF